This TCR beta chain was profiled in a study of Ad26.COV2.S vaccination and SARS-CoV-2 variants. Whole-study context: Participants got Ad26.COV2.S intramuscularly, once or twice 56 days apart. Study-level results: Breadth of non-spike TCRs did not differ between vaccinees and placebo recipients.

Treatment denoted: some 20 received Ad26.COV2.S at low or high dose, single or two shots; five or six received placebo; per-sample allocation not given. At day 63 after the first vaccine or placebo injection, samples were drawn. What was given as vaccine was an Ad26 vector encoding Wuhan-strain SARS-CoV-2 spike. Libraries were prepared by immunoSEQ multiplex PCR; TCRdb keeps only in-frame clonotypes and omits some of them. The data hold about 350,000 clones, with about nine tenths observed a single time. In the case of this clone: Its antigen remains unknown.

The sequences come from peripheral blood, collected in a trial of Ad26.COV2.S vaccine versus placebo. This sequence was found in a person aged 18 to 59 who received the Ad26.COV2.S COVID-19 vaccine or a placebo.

CDR3 DNA sequence: TGTGCCAGCAGTTTAGAGGGGGCCTCTGGAAACACCATATATTTT. Residues: CASSLEGASGNTIYF. The rearrangement links TRBV27 to TRBJ1-3, with TRBD1 identical over 7 bases. The CDR3 covers 15 residues. Trimming at V came to 2 bases and at J to 0 bases, leaving 1 base not matched to a gene. CDR1 and CDR2 from the germline V gene are MNHEY and SMNVEV (reference sequence).